These 12 T cell receptor beta chains originate from one sample sequenced in a study of OX40 agonist ivuxolimab in advanced cancers. TCRdb's table, derived via immunoSEQ multiplex PCR, lists solely in-frame clones and lacks some. Of some 5,500 clones listed, under 90% are singletons. Specimen: CD4+ or CD8+ T cells sorted from blood, collected in a trial of the OX40 agonist ivuxolimab. These receptors came from an adult with an advanced solid tumor such as melanoma, head and neck, liver or kidney cancer.

The J gene is TRBJ1-5, the V gene TRBV28; 9 nucleotides match TRBD1. Per germline, CDR1 MDHEN and CDR2 SYDVKM. The CDR3 totals 15 residues. The V gene end was trimmed by 4 bases and the J gene end by 4 bases; junction bases not matched to a gene: 5. As DNA, the CDR3 is TGTGCCAGCAGTTCCTCAGGGACAGGGAATCAGCCCCAGCATTTT. Translation: CASSSSGTGNQPQHF.

This clone was detected only a few times. The genes are TRBV27 and TRBJ1-2; no clear D. CDR3 length: 14 residues. CDR1 is MNHEY, CDR2 SMNVEV, per germline (reference sequence). The V end lost 3 bases, the J end lost 10 bases, and 18 bases lay between the germline ends. The CDR3 reads CASSFRPTIDVYTF. The CDR3 coding sequence is TGTGCCAGCAGTTTTCGGCCTACCATCGATGTCTACACCTTC.

The V call is TRBV10-2, the J call TRBJ1-2, with D maybe TRBD1 (5 bases). CDR3 length: 14 amino acids. V lost 2 bases to trimming and J lost 6 bases, with 13 bases between them. Germline V gives CDR1 WSHSY, CDR2 SAAADI. The CDR3 DNA reads as TGCGCCAGCAGTGAGGGGGGGGTAAGGGATGGCTACACCTTC. Residues: CASSEGGVRDGYTF.

This chain uses TRBV7-8 with TRBJ1-5; D remains unclear. The germline V gene has CDR1 SGHVS and CDR2 FQNEAQ. CDR3 size: 15 residues. The V gene lost 1 base and the J gene lost 7 bases, with 14 bases spanning the gap. The CDR3 DNA reads as TGTGCCAGCAGCTTAGGCGGGCTGGGAGGACAGCCCCAGCATTTT. Translation: CASSLGGLGGQPQHF. Combining the CDR3 with reference TRBV7-8 and TRBJ1-5 gives the whole variable domain GAGVSQSPRYKVAKRGQDVALRCDPISGHVSLFWYQQALGQGPEFLTYFQNEAQLDKSGLPSDRFFAERPEGSVSTLKIQRTQQEDSAVYLCASSLGGLGGQPQHFGDGTRLSIL.

The chain combines TRBV16 with TRBJ1-3; no firm D call. CDR3 length equals 14 residues. From germline, CDR1 is KGHSY and CDR2 FQNENV. Trimming took 1 base from V and 4 from J, leaving 8 bases between them. CDR3 in amino acids: CASSQFSGGNTIYF. The CDR3 DNA follows: TGTGCCAGCAGCCAATTCTCAGGCGGAAACACCATATATTTT.

About this clone itself: This probably arose from a read error, given a far larger clone one base away. CDR3 nucleotides: TGTGCCAGCAATACTGGGACGCCGGGCGAGCAGTACTTC. Translated, it gives CASNTGTPGEQYF. The chain has TRBV2 and TRBJ2-5; the D gene could be TRBD1 or TRBD2 (5 bases each). The end of the DNA is better explained by TRBJ2-7, so the J call may be wrong. Looked up from germline, CDR1 is SNHLY and CDR2 is FYNNEI. This CDR3 spans 13 amino acids.

V and J are TRBV7-9 and TRBJ1-1; D perhaps matches TRBD1 (6 bases). The V end was cut by 10 bases, the J end by 0 bases, with 12 bases between. The CDR3 has 13 amino acids. The V gene's germline CDR1 is SEHNR and CDR2 FQNEAQ (reference sequence). The CDR3 spells CATGGVLNTEAFF. The CDR3 DNA follows: TGTGCCACCGGGGGCGTTCTGAACACTGAAGCTTTCTTT.

In its sample, this clone is medium-sized. The rearrangement links TRBV5-1 to TRBJ1-2; D ambiguous. This CDR3 is 13 amino acids long. Germline assignment: CDR1 SGHRS and CDR2 YFSETQ. Trimming took 1 base from V and 6 from J, leaving 10 bases between them. CDR3 nucleotide sequence: TGCGCCAGCAGCTTGCGGGAAAGGGATGGCTACACCTTC. Amino acid sequence: CASSLRERDGYTF.

The chain joins TRBV29-1 to TRBJ2-1; 8 bases are a match to TRBD1. Germline lookup yields CDR1 SQVTM and CDR2 ANQGSEA. The CDR3 has 11 amino acids. Trimming at V came to 6 bases and at J to 10 bases, leaving 5 bases not matched to a gene. The CDR3 DNA reads TGCAGCGTAGACAGGGGTGGCGAGCAGTTCTTC. This translates into CSVDRGGEQFF.

The genes are TRBV30 and TRBJ1-1; unclear D gene. The CDR3 length is 14 residues. Germline CDR1 is GTSNPN and CDR2 is SVGIG (reference sequence). Between the trimmed V and J ends, which lost 2 bases and 1 base, there was a span of 11 bases. CDR3 protein: CAWSLLGPNTEAFF. CDR3 DNA sequence: TGTGCCTGGAGTCTTCTAGGGCCGAACACTGAAGCTTTCTTT.

The J gene is TRBJ2-7, the V gene TRBV19, with a tentative D call TRBD1 (5 bases). V lost 5 bases and J lost 6, with 23 bases in between. Germline values: CDR1 LNHDA, CDR2 SQIVND (reference sequence). The CDR3 has 16 amino acids. This chain's CDR3 is CASSALPGAGNGEQYF. The DNA of the CDR3 is TGTGCCAGTAGTGCCCTCCCAGGAGCAGGGAACGGCGAGCAGTACTTC.

V usage is TRBV5-5 and J usage is TRBJ1-1, with D unclear. Germline CDR1 reads SGHKS; CDR2 reads YYEKEE (reference sequence). CDR3 length equals 13 residues. The V end was cut by 0 bases, the J end by 6 bases, with 9 bases between. This CDR3 reads CASSLGAAPEAFF. The CDR3 region has the DNA TGTGCCAGCAGCTTGGGGGCAGCCCCTGAAGCTTTCTTT.